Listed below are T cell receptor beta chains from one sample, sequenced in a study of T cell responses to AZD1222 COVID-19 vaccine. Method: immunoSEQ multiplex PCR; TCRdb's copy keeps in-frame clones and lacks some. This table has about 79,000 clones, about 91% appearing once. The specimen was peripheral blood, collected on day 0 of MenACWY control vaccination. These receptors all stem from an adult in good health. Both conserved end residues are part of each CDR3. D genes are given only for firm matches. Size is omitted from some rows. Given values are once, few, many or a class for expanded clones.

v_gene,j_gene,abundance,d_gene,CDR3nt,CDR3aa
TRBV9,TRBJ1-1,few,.,TGTGCCAGCAGCCCCTATCTGGGGGGAACTGAAGCTTTCTTT,CASSPYLGGTEAFF
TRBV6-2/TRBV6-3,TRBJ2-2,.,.,TGTGCCAGCAGTTTCAGATCCGGGGAGCTGTTTTTT,CASSFRSGELFF
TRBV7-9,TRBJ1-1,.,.,TGTGCCAGCAGCTCCCCTTTGAGCGGCGGGTTCTTT,CASSSPLSGGFF
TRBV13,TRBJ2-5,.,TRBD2,TGTGCCAGCAGCGCGCAGCGGGAGAGGGTAGAGACCCAGTACTTC,CASSAQRERVETQYF
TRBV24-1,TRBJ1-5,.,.,TGTGCCACCAGTGGGGCAGGGTTTGGCAATCAGCCCCAGCATTTT,CATSGAGFGNQPQHF
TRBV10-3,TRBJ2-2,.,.,TGTGCCATCAGTGACCGTCAGAGGGTGTCCGGGGAGCTGTTTTTT,CAISDRQRVSGELFF
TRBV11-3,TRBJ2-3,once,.,TGTGCCAGCAGCCCCCGGGCGGGTGGCACAGATACGCAGTATTTT,CASSPRAGGTDTQYF
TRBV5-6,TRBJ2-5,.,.,TGTGCCAGCAGCCGCGGGACAGAGCAAGCCGGGACCCAGTACTTC,CASSRGTEQAGTQYF
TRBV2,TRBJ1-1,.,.,TGTGCCAGCAGTGAACAGGGGCAGAACACTGAAGCTTTCTTT,CASSEQGQNTEAFF
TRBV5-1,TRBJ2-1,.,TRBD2,TGCGCCAGCAGCTTTACTAGCGGGATTTACAATGAGCAGTTCTTC,CASSFTSGIYNEQFF
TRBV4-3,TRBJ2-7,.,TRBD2,TGCGCCAGCAGCCAAGAATCTCGGGGGGCCTACGAGCAGTACTTC,CASSQESRGAYEQYF
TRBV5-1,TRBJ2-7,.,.,TGCGCCAGCAGCCCGCGGACAGAAGGCTACGAGCAGTACTTC,CASSPRTEGYEQYF
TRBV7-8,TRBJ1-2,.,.,TGTGCCAGCAGCCCCCTGTCCAGTGGCTACACCTTC,CASSPLSSGYTF
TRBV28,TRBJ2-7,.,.,TGTGCCAGCAGCCGTAAATACGAGCAGTACTTC,CASSRKYEQYF
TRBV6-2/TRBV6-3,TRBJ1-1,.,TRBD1,TGTGCCAGCAGTTACGGGAGGGGGCGAACTGAAGCTTTCTTT,CASSYGRGRTEAFF